This T cell receptor (beta chain) was recovered during a study of blood T cells in healthy people across ages. The germline gives CDR1 MGHRA, CDR2 YSYEKL. Trimming cost V 4 bases and J 7 bases; bases outside gene matches: 10. The CDR3 is made up of 16 amino acids. Using a J-beta primer mix together with a sample-barcoded 5' primer, a second PCR was run for roughly 7 to 11 cycles. TCRdb independently ran MiXCR on the 5' RACE reads; one entry per CDR3 protein. This table holds around 1,000,000 distinct CDR3 sequences, 25% found once. The data also belong to a second study, concerning T cells of mothers and their children.

Sequencing input: blood. The V gene is TRBV4-1, the J gene TRBJ2-1, with 10 bases fitting TRBD2. The TCR originated in a girl aged 2 to 9 in good health. In DNA, the CDR3 is TGCGCCAGCAGCCCCTACACAGCGGGGGGGCTGAATGAGCAGTTCTTC. Amino acids: CASSPYTAGGLNEQFF.